The clone carrying this T cell receptor beta chain was seen a handful of times. Its antigen remains unknown. This entry comes from a study of vaccination and CD4 T cells after COVID-19. Study details: Samples taken post-COVID came a median roughly 13 weeks after diagnosis, ranging from 35 to 161.

Treatment specified: roughly ten-day PBMC culture with coronavirus spike peptide pools or control peptides (ViraFEST assay). From the unexposed donor, CD4+ T cells were collected ahead of the COVID-19 pandemic (2011-2018). The germline CDR1 and CDR2 sequences are SEHNR and FQNEAQ (reference sequence). The CDR3 spans 12 residues. Trimming cost V 2 bases and J 3 bases, with 4 bases left between them. The study sequenced cultured CD4+ T cell DNA using the Oncomine TCR Beta short-read assay. TCRdb passed the PCR reads through MiXCR, listing each CDR3 protein once. The sample has 4,000 or so distinct CDR3 sequences; roughly three fifths are singletons.

This sequence joins TRBV7-9 and TRBJ1-1; D gene uncertain. This TCR derives from a human donor in good health. The sample consisted of CD4+ T cells from blood, cultured in vitro. The CDR3 bases are TGTGCCAGCAGCTTATTATACACTGAAGCTTTCTTT. This gives the protein CASSLLYTEAFF.